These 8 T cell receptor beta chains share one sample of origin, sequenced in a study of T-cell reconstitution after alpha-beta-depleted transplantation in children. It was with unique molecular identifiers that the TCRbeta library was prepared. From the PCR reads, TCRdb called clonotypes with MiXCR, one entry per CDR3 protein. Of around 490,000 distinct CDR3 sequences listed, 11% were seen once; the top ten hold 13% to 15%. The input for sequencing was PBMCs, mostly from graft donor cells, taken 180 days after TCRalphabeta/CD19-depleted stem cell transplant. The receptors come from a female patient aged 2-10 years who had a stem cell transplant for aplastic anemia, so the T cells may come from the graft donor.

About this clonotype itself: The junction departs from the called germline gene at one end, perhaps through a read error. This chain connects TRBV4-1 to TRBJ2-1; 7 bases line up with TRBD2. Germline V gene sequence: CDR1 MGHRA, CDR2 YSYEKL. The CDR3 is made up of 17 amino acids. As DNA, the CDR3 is TGCGCCGGCAGCCAAGATTTAGAGCGGGGCTATCTCAATGAGCAGTTCTTC. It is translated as CAGSQDLERGYLNEQFF.

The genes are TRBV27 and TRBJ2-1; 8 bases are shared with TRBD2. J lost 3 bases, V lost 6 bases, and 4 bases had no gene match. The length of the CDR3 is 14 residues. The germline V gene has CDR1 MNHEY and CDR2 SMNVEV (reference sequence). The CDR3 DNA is TGTGCCAGCAGCATACTAGCGGTCTACAATGAGCAGTTCTTC. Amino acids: CASSILAVYNEQFF.

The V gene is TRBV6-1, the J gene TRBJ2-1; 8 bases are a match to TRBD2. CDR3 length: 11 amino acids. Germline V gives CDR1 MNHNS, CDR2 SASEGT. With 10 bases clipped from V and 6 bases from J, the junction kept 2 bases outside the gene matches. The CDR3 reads CATTSGNEQFF. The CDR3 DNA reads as TGTGCCACCACTAGCGGCAATGAGCAGTTCTTC.

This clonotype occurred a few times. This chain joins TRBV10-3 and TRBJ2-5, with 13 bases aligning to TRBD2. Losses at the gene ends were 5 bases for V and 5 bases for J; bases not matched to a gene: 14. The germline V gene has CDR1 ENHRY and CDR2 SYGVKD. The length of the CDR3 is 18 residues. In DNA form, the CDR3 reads TGTGCCATCAGTACGCAACTAGCGGGAGGGCCGAGTTTGGAGACCCAGTACTTC. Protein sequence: CAISTQLAGGPSLETQYF.

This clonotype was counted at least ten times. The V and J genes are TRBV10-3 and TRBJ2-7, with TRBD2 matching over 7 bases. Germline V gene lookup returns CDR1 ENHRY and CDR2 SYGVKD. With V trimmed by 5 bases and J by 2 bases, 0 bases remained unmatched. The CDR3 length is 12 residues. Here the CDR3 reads CAISRGAYEQYF. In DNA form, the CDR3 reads TGTGCCATCAGTCGGGGGGCCTACGAGCAGTACTTC.

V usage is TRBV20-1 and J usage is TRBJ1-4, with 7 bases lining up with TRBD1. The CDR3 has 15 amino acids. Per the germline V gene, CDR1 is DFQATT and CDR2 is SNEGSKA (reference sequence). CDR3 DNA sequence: TGCAGGGCCCTACAGGGGAGTGCAACTAATGAAAAACTGTTTTTT. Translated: CRALQGSATNEKLFF.

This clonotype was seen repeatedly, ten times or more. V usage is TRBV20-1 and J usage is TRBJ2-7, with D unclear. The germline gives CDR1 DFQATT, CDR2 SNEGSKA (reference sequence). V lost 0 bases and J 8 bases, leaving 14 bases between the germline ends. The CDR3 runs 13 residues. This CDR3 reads CSARDGQALKQYF. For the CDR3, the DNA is TGCAGTGCTAGAGACGGGCAGGCTTTGAAGCAGTACTTC.

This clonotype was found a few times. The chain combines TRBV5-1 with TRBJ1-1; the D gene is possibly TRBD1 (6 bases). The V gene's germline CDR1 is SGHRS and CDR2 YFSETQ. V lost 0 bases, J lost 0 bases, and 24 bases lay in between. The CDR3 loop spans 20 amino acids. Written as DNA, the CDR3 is TGCGCCAGCAGCTTGGTAAGTTTGGCCGGGACACATACAATGAACACTGAAGCTTTCTTT. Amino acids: CASSLVSLAGTHTMNTEAFF.